One sample yielded the 4 T cell receptor beta chains listed below, sequenced in a study of blood T cell repertoires in COVID-19. Using immunoSEQ multiplex PCR, the repertoire was profiled, and TCRdb retains in-frame clones only, with some absent. Of 45,000 to 55,000 clones in the sample, over 75% were seen once. Sequencing was done on a sample of peripheral blood. Receptor source: a man aged 50 to 59 with active COVID-19.

The V and J genes are TRBV3-1 (or the pseudogene TRBV3-2) and TRBJ2-1; no firm D call. In germline, CDR1 is LGHDT, CDR2 YNNKEL (reference sequence). Trimming took off 0 bases at V and 4 bases at J, with 13 bases between the two ends. The CDR3 has 16 amino acids. CDR3 nucleotide sequence: TGTGCCAGCAGCCAAGATGTTGCGGCAGCTTACAATGAGCAGTTCTTC. Its translation is CASSQDVAAAYNEQFF.

The chain uses TRBV4-3 and TRBJ2-1; D gene ambiguous. The CDR3 has 14 residues. The germline V gene encodes CDR1 LGHNA and CDR2 YSLEER. V dropped 0 bases and J dropped 9 bases, with 12 bases sitting between them. The CDR3 DNA is TGCGCCAGCAGCCAAGATGCGGTTCGGATTGAGCAGTTCTTC. Protein sequence: CASSQDAVRIEQFF.

The chain uses TRBV29-1 and TRBJ2-2, with no clear D. The germline CDR1 and CDR2 sequences are SQVTM and ANQGSEA. With 5 bases removed from V and 6 bases from J, the gap between germline ends came to 16 bases. The CDR3 consists of 14 residues. CDR3 region: CSVLLYVGAGELFF. Here the CDR3 DNA reads TGCAGCGTTCTACTCTACGTCGGTGCCGGGGAGCTGTTTTTT.

The chain joins TRBV2 to TRBJ1-4, with D uncertain. Germline V gene sequence: CDR1 SNHLY, CDR2 FYNNEI. The CDR3 covers 13 residues. Trimming took 3 bases from V and 11 from J, leaving 13 bases between them. CDR3 nucleotide sequence: TGTGCCAGCAGTGAGGAGGGCTCTCTTAAACTGTTTTTT. It translates to CASSEEGSLKLFF.